This TCR beta chain comes out of a study of PD-L1 blockade in urothelial cancer. Across the study: Patients commenced intravenous atezolizumab, 1,200 mg every 3 weeks, around 2014. Timepoints chosen for blood analysis were 3 weeks (second dose) and 6 weeks after treatment start. General study results and limits: Expansion of tumor-associated blood clones at 3 weeks was greater in durable-benefit patients.

Remarks on this clone: Its specificity is not known.

Synthetically made TCR analog templates were put into each PCR as spikes. Assay: immunoSEQ multiplex PCR; the TCRdb copy retains only in-frame clones and omits some. The top ten hold around 11% of the sample, which has 30,000 to 40,000 clones, approximately 89% seen once. Losses at the gene ends were 3 bases for V and 6 bases for J; bases not matched to a gene: 6. Germline CDR1 and CDR2: MGHDK and SYGVNS. This CDR3 is built from 14 residues. Time point of the sample: pretreatment peripheral blood. The TCR comes from a woman aged 55 to 70 with urothelial cancer. The chain employs TRBV25-1 and TRBJ2-3; 7 positions agree with TRBD1. This specimen was PBMCs, taken around atezolizumab (anti-PD-L1) treatment. CDR3 loop: CASSDVGRGDTQYF. CDR3 sequence (DNA): TGTGCCAGCAGTGACGTGGGCAGGGGGGATACGCAGTATTTT.